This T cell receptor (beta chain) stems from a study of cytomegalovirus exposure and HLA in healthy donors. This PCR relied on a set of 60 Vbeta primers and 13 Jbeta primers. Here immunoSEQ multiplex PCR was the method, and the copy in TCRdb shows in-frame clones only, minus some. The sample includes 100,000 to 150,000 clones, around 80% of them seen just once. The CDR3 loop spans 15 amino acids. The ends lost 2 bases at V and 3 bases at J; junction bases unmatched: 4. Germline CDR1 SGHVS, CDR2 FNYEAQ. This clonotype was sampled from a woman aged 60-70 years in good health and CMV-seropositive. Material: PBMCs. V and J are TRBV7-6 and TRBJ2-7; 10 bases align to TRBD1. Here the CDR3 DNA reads TGTGCCAGCAGCTTAACTGGGACAGGGGACTACGAGCAGTACTTC. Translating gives CASSLTGTGDYEQYF.